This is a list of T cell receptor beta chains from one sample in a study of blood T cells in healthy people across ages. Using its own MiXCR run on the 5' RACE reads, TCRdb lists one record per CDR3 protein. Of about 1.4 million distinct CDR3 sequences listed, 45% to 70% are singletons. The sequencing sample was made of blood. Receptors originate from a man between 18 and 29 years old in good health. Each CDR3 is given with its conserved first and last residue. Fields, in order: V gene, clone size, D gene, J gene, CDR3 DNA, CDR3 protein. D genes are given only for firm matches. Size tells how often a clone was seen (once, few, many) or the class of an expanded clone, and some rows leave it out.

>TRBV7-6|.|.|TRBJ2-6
TGTGCCAGCAGCTTAGATGGGTTAGGGGCCAACGTCCTGACTTTC
CASSLDGLGANVLTF
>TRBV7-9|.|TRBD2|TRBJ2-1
TGTGCCAGCAGCGATCCCGGGACTAGTACCTACAATGAGCAGTTCTTC
CASSDPGTSTYNEQFF
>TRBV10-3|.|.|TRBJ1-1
TGTGCCATCAACGATCCAGGGATTTCTGGCACTGAAGCTTTCTTT
CAINDPGISGTEAFF
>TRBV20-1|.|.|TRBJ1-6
TGCAGTCTCCACCGGGGAGGGGCCGGCCTCCACTTT
CSLHRGGAGLHF
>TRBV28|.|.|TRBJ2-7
TGTGCCAGCAGTTTATTCGGAGGGGATCTCTACGAGCAGTACTTC
CASSLFGGDLYEQYF
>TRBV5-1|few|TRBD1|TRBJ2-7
TGCGCCAGCAGCCAGGGACAGGGTACTAATTACGAGCAGTACTTC
CASSQGQGTNYEQYF
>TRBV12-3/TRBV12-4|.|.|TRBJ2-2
TGTGCCAGCAGCTACACAATCACCGGGGAGCTGTTTTTT
CASSYTITGELFF
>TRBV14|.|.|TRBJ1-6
TGTGCCAGCAGCCAACGGGGCAGCCTCTTCTACTCCTATAATTCACCCCTCCACTTT
CASSQRGSLFYSYNSPLHF
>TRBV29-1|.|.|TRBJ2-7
TGCAGCGTCGAAGATCAATCCTACGAGCGGTACTTC
CSVEDQSYERYF
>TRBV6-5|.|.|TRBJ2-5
TGTGCCAGCGGACAGGGAGGGCAGGGAGAGACCCAGTACTTC
CASGQGGQGETQYF
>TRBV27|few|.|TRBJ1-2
TGTGCCAGCAGTTTAACATCAGCTAACTATGGCTACACCTTC
CASSLTSANYGYTF
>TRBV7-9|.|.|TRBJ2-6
TGTGCCAGCCGTCGGGACGGTAGCTCTGGGGCCAACGTCCTGACTTTC
CASRRDGSSGANVLTF
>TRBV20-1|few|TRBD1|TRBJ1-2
TGCAGTGCACGGGCGATCGACAGGGAGTCGGGTGGCTACACCTTC
CSARAIDRESGGYTF
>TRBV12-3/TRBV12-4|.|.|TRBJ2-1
TGTGCCAGCAGTCGGCTCCACTCTTACAATGAGCAGTTCTTC
CASSRLHSYNEQFF
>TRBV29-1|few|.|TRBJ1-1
TGCAGCGGCCGGGGGGTGGTGAACACTGAAGCTTTCTTT
CSGRGVVNTEAFF
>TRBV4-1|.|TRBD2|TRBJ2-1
TGCGCCAGCAGCCAAGATTGGCTAGCGGGAGCCGGTGAGCAGTTCTTC
CASSQDWLAGAGEQFF
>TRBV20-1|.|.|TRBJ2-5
TGCAGTGCTAACACCGAAAACTTCCAAGAGACCCAGTACTTC
CSANTENFQETQYF
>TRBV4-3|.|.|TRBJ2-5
TGCGCCAGCAGCCAGGATCTGCAACTAGCCACCCAAGAGACCCAGTACTTC
CASSQDLQLATQETQYF
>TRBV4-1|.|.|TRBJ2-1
TGCGCCAGCAGCCGAGACCCCCTTGGGGGCAAGGCCAACAATGAGCAGTTCTTC
CASSRDPLGGKANNEQFF
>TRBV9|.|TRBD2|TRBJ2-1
TGTGCCAGCAGCGCTAGCGGGAGGGGGTCCTACAATGAGCAGTTCTTC
CASSASGRGSYNEQFF
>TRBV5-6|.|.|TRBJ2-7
TGTGCCAGCAGTAAACGAACGGAGAACTACGAGCAGTACTTC
CASSKRTENYEQYF
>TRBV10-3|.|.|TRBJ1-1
TGTGCCAGCACGGGGAAAGAGAACACTGAAGCTTTCTTT
CASTGKENTEAFF
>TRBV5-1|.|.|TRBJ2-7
TGCGCCAGCAGCGGTCAGAGTTGGAGTGGAGACGAGCAGTACTTC
CASSGQSWSGDEQYF
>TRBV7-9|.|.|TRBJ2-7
TGTGCCAGCAGCGGAAGAATCGGGCCTGCCTACGAGCAGTACTTC
CASSGRIGPAYEQYF
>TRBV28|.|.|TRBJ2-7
TGTGCCAGCGGGCAAACTAGTAAGGTTTTCGAGCAGTACTTC
CASGQTSKVFEQYF
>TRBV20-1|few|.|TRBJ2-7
TGCAGTGCTATTGGACGCAGCTACGAGCAGTACTTC
CSAIGRSYEQYF
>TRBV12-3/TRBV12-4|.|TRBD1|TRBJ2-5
TGTGCCAGCAGCCGGCACTCACAGGGGGCCCGGCAAGAGACCCAGTACTTC
CASSRHSQGARQETQYF
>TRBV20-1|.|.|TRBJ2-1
TGCAGTGCTAGGAGGGCCCTCGGCAATGAGCAGTTCTTC
CSARRALGNEQFF
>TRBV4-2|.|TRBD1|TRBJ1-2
TGTGCCAGCAGCCATCCACAGGGGATAAATGGCTACACCTTC
CASSHPQGINGYTF